The present T cell receptor (beta chain) was sequenced within a study of a mutant IDH1 vaccine in newly diagnosed glioma. Study-wide results and caveats: Pseudoprogression appeared unlinked to shifts in leading peripheral T cell clonotypes.

This sample's time point: baseline, week 1 (first vaccination visit). Treatment of the sample: pre-vaccination baseline after standard-of-care therapy. There were new WHO grade 3 or 4 astrocytomas in the donors, and these were IDH1-mutant and ATRX-lost. Remarks on this clone: The antigen is unknown.

This table comes from immunoSEQ multiplex PCR, and its TCRdb copy is limited to in-frame clones, with some not included. Of approximately 100,000 clones listed, approximately 90% were seen once; the top ten hold roughly 0.54%. The sample consisted of PBMCs, taken from a glioma patient treated with radiotherapy, temozolomide or both. The source is a woman in her forties or fifties with glioma.

The CDR3 region is CASSTGYGYTF. The CDR3 DNA is TGTGCCAGCAGTACGGGATATGGCTACACCTTC. V and J are TRBV5-6 and TRBJ1-2; D unresolved. Germline loops: CDR1 SGHDT, CDR2 YYEEEE. V shed 5 bases and J shed 5 bases, with 7 bases lying between them. CDR3 size: 11 residues.